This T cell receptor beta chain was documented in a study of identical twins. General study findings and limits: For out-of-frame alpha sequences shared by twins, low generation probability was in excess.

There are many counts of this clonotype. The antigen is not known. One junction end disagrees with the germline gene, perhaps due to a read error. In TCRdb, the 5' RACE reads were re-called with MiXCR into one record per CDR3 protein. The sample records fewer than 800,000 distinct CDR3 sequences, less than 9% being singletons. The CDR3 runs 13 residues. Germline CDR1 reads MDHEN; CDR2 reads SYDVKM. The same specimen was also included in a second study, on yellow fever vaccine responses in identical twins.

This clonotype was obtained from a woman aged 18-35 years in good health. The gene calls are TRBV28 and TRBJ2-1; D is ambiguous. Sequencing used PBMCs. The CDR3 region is CASSFPSSNEQFF. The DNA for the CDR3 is TGTGCCAGCAGTTTTCCTTCCTCCAATGAGCAGTTCTTC.